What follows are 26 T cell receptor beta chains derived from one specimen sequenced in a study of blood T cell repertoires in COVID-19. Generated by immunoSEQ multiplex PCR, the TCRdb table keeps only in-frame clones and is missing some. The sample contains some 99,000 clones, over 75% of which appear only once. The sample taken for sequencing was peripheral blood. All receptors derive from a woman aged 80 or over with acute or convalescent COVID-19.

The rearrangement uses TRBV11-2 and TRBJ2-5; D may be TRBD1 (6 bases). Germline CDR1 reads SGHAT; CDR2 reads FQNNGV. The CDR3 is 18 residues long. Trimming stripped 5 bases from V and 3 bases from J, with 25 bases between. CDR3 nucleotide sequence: TGTGCCAGCAGCCGCCGGGGCTCCACAGGGCTTCAGGAAGAGACCCAGTACTTC. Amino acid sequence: CASSRRGSTGLQEETQYF.

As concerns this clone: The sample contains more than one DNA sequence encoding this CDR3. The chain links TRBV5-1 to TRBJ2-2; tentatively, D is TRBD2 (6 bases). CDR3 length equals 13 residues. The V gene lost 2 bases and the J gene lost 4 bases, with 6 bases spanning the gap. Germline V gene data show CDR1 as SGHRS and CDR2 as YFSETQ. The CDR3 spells CASSFGSTGELFF. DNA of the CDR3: TGCGCCAGCAGCTTCGGGAGCACCGGGGAGCTGTTTTTT.

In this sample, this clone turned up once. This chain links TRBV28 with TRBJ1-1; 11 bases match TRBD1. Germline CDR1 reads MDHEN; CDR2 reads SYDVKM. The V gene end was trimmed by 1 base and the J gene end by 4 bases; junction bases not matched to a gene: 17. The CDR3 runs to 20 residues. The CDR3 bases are TGTGCCAGCAGTTTATCGATAACCCAAGGGACAGGGGGTATGGGCACTGAAGCTTTCTTT. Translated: CASSLSITQGTGGMGTEAFF.

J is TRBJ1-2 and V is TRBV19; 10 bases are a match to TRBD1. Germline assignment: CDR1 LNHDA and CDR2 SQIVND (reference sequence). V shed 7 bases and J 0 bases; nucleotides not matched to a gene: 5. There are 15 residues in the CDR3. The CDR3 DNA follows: TGTGCCAGTAACCTCGGACAGGGGGCTAACTATGGCTACACCTTC. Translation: CASNLGQGANYGYTF. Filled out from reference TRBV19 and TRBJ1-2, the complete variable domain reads DGGITQSPKYLFRKEGQNVTLSCEQNLNHDAMYWYRQDPGQGLRLIYYSQIVNDFQKGDIAEGYSVSREKKESFPLTVTSAQKNPTAFYLCASNLGQGANYGYTFGSGTRLTVV.

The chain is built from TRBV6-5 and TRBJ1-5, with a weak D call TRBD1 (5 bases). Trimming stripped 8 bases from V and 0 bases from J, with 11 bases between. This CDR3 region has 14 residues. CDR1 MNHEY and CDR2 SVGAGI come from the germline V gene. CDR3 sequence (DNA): TGTGCCAGCGGCCAGGGTGATAGCAATCAGCCCCAGCATTTT. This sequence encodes CASGQGDSNQPQHF.

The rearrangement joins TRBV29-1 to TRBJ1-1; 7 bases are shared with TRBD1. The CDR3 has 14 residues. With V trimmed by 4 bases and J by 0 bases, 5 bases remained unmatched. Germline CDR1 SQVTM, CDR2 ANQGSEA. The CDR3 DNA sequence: TGCAGCGTTGCCCAAGGACAGGTGAACACTGAAGCTTTCTTT. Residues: CSVAQGQVNTEAFF.

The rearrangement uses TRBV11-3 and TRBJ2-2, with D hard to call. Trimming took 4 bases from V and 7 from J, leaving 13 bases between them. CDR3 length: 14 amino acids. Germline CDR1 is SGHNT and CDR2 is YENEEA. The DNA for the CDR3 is TGTGCCAGCAGCTCGACCAGTGAGCGCGGGGAGCTGTTTTTT. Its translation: CASSSTSERGELFF.

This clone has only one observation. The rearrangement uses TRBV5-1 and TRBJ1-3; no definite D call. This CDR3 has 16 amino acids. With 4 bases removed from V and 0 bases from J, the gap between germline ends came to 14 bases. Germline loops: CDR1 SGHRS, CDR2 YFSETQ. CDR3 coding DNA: TGCGCCAGCAGCCGCCTCTCTACGAGCTCTGGAAACACCATATATTTT. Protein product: CASSRLSTSSGNTIYF.

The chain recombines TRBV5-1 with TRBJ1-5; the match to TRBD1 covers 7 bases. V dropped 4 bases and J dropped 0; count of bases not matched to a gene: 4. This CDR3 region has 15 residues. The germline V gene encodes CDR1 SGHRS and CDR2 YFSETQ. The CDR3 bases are TGCGCCAGCAGCCCGACAGGGAATAGCAATCAGCCCCAGCATTTT. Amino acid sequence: CASSPTGNSNQPQHF.

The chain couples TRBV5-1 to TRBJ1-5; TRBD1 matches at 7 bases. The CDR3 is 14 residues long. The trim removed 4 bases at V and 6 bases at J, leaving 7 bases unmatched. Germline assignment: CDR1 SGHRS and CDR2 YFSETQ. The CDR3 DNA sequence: TGCGCCAGCAGCGGGGGGACAGACGGTCAGCCCCAGCATTTT. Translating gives CASSGGTDGQPQHF.

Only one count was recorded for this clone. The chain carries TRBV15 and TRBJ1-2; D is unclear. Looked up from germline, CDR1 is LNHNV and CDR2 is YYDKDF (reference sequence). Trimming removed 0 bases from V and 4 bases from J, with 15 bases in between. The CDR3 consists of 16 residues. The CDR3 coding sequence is TGTGCCACCAGCAGAGATCGGTATGGGCAGCTCTATGGCTACACCTTC. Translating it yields CATSRDRYGQLYGYTF.

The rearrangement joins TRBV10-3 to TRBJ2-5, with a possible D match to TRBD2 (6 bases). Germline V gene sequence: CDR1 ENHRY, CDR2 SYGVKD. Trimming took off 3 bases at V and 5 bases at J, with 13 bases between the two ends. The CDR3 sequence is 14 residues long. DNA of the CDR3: TGTGCCATCAGTGAAGGGCAGGCGGGGGAGACCCAGTACTTC. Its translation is CAISEGQAGETQYF.

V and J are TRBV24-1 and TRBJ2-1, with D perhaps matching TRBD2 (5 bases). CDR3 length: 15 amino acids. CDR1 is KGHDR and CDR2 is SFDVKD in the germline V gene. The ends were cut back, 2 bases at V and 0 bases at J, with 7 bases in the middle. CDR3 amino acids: CATSDSGNSYNEQFF. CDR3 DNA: TGTGCCACCAGTGATTCCGGGAACTCCTACAATGAGCAGTTCTTC.

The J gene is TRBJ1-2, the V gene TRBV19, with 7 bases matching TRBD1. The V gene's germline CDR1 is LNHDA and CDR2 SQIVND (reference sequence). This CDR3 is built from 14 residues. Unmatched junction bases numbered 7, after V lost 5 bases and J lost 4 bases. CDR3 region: CASSGRTGGYGYTF. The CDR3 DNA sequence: TGTGCCAGTAGTGGACGGACAGGCGGCTATGGCTACACCTTC.

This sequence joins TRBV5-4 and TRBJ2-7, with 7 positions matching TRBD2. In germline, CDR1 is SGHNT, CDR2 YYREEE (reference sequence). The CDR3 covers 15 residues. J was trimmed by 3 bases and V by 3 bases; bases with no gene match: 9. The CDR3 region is CASSSAGGLNYEQYF. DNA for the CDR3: TGTGCCAGCAGCTCTGCCGGGGGACTAAACTACGAGCAGTACTTC.

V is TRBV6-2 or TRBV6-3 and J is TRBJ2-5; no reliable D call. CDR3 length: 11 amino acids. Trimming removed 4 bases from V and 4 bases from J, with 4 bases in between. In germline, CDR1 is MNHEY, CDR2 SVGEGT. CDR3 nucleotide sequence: TGTGCCAGCAGTTTCGGAGAGACCCAGTACTTC. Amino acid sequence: CASSFGETQYF.

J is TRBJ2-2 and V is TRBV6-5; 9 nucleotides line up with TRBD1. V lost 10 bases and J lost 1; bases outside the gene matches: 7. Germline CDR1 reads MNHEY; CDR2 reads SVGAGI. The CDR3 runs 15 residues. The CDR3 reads CATRTGARNTGELFF. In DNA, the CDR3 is TGTGCCACCAGGACAGGGGCCAGGAACACCGGGGAGCTGTTTTTT.

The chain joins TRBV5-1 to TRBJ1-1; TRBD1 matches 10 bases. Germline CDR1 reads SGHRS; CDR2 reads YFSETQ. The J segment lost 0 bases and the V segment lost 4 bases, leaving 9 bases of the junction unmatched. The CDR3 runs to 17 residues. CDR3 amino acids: CASSRIGQGVMNTEAFF. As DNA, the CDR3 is TGCGCCAGCAGCAGGATTGGACAGGGGGTTATGAACACTGAAGCTTTCTTT.

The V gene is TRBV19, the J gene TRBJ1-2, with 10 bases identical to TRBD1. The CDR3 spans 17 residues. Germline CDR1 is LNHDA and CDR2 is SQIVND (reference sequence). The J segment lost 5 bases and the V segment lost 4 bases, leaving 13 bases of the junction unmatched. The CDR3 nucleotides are TGTGCCAGTAGTACACTACCGGGACAGGGGTCGCAATATGGCTACACCTTC. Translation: CASSTLPGQGSQYGYTF.

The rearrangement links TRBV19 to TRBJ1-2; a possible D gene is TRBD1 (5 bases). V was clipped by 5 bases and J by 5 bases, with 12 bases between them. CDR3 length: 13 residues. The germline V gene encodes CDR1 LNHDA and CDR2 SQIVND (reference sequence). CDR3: CASSPSGQYGYTF. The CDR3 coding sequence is TGTGCCAGTAGTCCCTCCGGACAATATGGCTACACCTTC.

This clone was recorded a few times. CDR3 nucleotide sequence: TGTGCCAGCAGCTTAAGGGGTGGGCGGGGGCCTAACACCGGGGAGCTGTTTTTT. This encodes CASSLRGGRGPNTGELFF. This chain links TRBV7-2 with TRBJ2-2; a weak D match, TRBD2 (7 bases). This CDR3 has 18 amino acids. V was pared by 2 bases and J by 2 bases, with 18 bases between. The germline V gene encodes CDR1 SGHTA and CDR2 FQGNSA.

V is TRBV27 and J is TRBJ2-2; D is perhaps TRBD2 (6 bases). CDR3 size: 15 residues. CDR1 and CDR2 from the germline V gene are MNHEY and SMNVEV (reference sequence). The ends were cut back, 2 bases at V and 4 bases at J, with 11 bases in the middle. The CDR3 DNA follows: TGTGCCAGCAGTTTAGGAAGGGGACTCACCGGGGAGCTGTTTTTT. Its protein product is CASSLGRGLTGELFF.

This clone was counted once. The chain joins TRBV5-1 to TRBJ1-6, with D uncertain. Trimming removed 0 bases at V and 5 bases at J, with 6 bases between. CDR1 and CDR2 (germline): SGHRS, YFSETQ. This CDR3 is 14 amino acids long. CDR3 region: CASSLGQNNSPLHF. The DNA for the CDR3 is TGCGCCAGCAGCTTGGGGCAGAATAATTCACCCCTCCACTTT.

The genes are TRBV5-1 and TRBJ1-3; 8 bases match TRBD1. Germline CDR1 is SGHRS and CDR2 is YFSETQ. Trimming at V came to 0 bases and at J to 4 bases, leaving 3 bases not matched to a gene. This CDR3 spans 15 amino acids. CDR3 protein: CASSLGQGKGNTIYF. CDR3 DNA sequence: TGCGCCAGCAGCTTGGGACAGGGGAAAGGAAACACCATATATTTT.

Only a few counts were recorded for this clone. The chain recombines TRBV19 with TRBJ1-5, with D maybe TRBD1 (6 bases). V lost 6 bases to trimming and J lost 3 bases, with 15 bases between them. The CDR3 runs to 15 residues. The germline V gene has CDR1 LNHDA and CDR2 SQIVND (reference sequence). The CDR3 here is CASRRGADFNQPQHF. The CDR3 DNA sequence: TGTGCCAGTAGACGGGGGGCGGACTTCAATCAGCCCCAGCATTTT. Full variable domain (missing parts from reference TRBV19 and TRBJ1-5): DGGITQSPKYLFRKEGQNVTLSCEQNLNHDAMYWYRQDPGQGLRLIYYSQIVNDFQKGDIAEGYSVSREKKESFPLTVTSAQKNPTAFYLCASRRGADFNQPQHFGDGTRLSIL.

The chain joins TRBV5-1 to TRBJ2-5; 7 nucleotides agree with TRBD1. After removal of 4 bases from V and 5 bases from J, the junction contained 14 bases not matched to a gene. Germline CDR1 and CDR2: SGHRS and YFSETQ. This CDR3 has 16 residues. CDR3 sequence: CASSPSGGALRETQYF. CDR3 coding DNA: TGCGCCAGCAGCCCCTCAGGGGGTGCCTTGAGGGAGACCCAGTACTTC.